A single sample is the source of the 9 T cell receptor beta chains below, sequenced in a study of blood T cell repertoires in COVID-19. Sequencing was performed with immunoSEQ multiplex PCR; in TCRdb, only in-frame clones are kept and a portion is missing. The sample shows about 120,000 clones, 65% to 90% of them seen only once. Sequences were obtained from peripheral blood. These receptors all stem from a human donor in a cohort sampled during active COVID-19.

V is TRBV18 and J is TRBJ2-7; 7 nucleotides agree with TRBD1. The V segment lost 3 bases and the J segment 4 bases; nucleotides outside the gene matches: 3. The V gene's germline CDR1 is KGHSH and CDR2 LQKENI. The CDR3 extends over 13 amino acids. This CDR3 is CASSPAGGYEQYF. CDR3 coding DNA: TGTGCCAGCTCACCCGCAGGGGGATACGAGCAGTACTTC.

This clone was counted between two and nine times. This chain links TRBV2 with TRBJ1-6, with a tentative D call TRBD1 (6 bases). Per the germline V gene, CDR1 is SNHLY and CDR2 is FYNNEI. This CDR3 has 14 residues. Trimming stripped 8 bases from V and 7 bases from J, with 15 bases between. In DNA, the CDR3 is TGTGCCAGCGCCGGACAGTTCGGAAATTCACCCCTCCACTTT. Its translation: CASAGQFGNSPLHF.

This clone was picked up a small number of times. The chain has TRBV7-2 and TRBJ2-1; TRBD1 matches at 11 bases. This CDR3 has 15 residues. V was pared by 2 bases and J by 10 bases, with 7 bases of the junction left unmatched. Germline V CDR1 and CDR2: SGHTA, FQGNSA. The CDR3 here is CASSLLGTGGWEQFF. CDR3 in DNA: TGTGCCAGCAGCTTACTCGGGACAGGGGGATGGGAGCAGTTCTTC.

The CDR3 nucleotides are TGTGCCAGTTCTAACCGGGGACAGGGGGCTGGTGAGCAGTACTTC. Protein sequence: CASSNRGQGAGEQYF. The J gene is TRBJ2-7, the V gene TRBV19, with 12 bases identical to TRBD1. This CDR3 comprises 15 residues. The junction had 12 bases not matched to a gene; V was cut back by 8 bases and J by 7 bases. Germline V CDR1 and CDR2: LNHDA, SQIVND (reference sequence).

V and J are TRBV27 and TRBJ2-7, with 10 positions matching TRBD1. This CDR3 comprises 14 residues. The ends lost 6 bases at V and 6 bases at J; junction bases unmatched: 8. Germline V gene lookup returns CDR1 MNHEY and CDR2 SMNVEV (reference sequence). The CDR3 loop is CASSLGQGEGEQYF. The DNA for the CDR3 is TGTGCCAGCAGCCTCGGACAGGGGGAGGGCGAGCAGTACTTC.

The gene calls are TRBV7-2 and TRBJ2-3; TRBD2 is a possible D gene (5 bases). This CDR3 is built from 16 residues. Trimming left V 1 base short and J 3 bases short, with 14 bases between. Germline assignment: CDR1 SGHTA and CDR2 FQGNSA. CDR3: CASSLGLASFTDTQYF. The DNA for the CDR3 is TGTGCCAGCAGCTTAGGCTTGGCTAGCTTTACAGATACGCAGTATTTT. The full variable domain, its missing parts supplied by reference TRBV7-2 and TRBJ2-3, is GAGVSQSPSNKVTEKGKDVELRCDPISGHTALYWYRQSLGQGLEFLIYFQGNSAPDKSGLPSDRFSAERTGGSVSTLTIQRTQQEDSAVYLCASSLGLASFTDTQYFGPGTRLTVL.

This clone has a handful of counts. Other DNA sequences in the sample encode the same CDR3. V and J are TRBV29-1 and TRBJ1-5, with 8 positions matching TRBD1. CDR3 length: 14 amino acids. The germline gives CDR1 SQVTM, CDR2 ANQGSEA. The junction had 6 bases not matched to a gene; V was cut back by 6 bases and J by 2 bases. The DNA for the CDR3 is TGCAGCGTCTCTCCGGGACAGGGCAATCAGCCCCAGCATTTT. Its protein product is CSVSPGQGNQPQHF. Drawing the rest from reference TRBV29-1 and TRBJ1-5, the complete variable domain is SAVISQKPSRDICQRGTSLTIQCQVDSQVTMMFWYRQQPGQSLTLIATANQGSEATYESGFVIDKFPISRPNLTFSTLTVSNMSPEDSSIYLCSVSPGQGNQPQHFGDGTRLSIL.

A single count supports this clone. This rearrangement joins TRBV7-9 to TRBJ2-3; D remains ambiguous. CDR3 size: 13 residues. V was trimmed by 1 base and J by 4 bases, leaving 6 bases between them. Germline V lookup: CDR1 SEHNR, CDR2 FQNEAQ (reference sequence). CDR3 in DNA: TGTGCCAGCAGCTTAGACAGTGCAGATACGCAGTATTTT. Protein product: CASSLDSADTQYF.

CDR3 sequence: CASSVVDILPGNTIYF. CDR3 DNA sequence: TGTGCCAGCAGCGTAGTGGACATTCTACCTGGAAACACCATATATTTT. This sequence joins TRBV9 and TRBJ1-3, with D possibly matching TRBD1 (5 bases). V lost 0 bases and J lost 2, with 12 bases in between. This CDR3 is built from 16 residues. Germline loops: CDR1 SGDLS, CDR2 YYNGEE.